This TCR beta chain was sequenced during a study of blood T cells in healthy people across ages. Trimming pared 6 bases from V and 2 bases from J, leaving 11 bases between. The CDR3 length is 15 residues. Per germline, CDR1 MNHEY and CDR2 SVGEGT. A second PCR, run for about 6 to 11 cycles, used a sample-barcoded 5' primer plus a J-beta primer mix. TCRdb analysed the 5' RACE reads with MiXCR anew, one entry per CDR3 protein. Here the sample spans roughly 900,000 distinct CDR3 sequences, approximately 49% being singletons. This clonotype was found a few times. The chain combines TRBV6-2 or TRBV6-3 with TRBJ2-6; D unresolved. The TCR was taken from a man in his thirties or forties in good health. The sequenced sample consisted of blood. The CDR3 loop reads CASSPLIPGANVLTF. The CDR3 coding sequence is TGTGCCAGCAGCCCCTTAATCCCTGGGGCCAACGTCCTGACTTTC.